This record looks at one T cell receptor beta chain sequence and its context. The antigen remains undetermined. The data belong to a study of T-cell memory formation after mild COVID-19. Study as a whole: The TCR clusters were mostly specific to one donor. The study's findings and limits: Clones that got smaller from day 15 to 85 had even CD4/CD8, while clones growing later tipped toward CD4+. Pre-infection memory harbored some responding clones, suggesting cross-reactive memory joined. Clones that contracted clustered mainly in CM and EM if CD4+ and in EMRA if CD8+.

The trim removed 1 base at V and 14 bases at J, leaving 11 bases unmatched. The CDR3 has 14 residues. CDR1 is SGHVS, CDR2 FQNEAQ, per germline. TCRdb reanalysed the 5' RACE reads using MiXCR and keeps one entry per CDR3 protein. The table records about 600,000 distinct CDR3 sequences, about 20% of them present only once. Specimen: PBMCs or a T cell subset sorted from them (not recorded which). V gene TRBV7-8 combines with J gene TRBJ1-2; TRBD1 agrees at 9 bases. The receptor's source is an adult woman who had mild COVID-19 (a few samples of this study predate the infection). Cell type and time point are not known. The CDR3 loop reads CASSLGTGAPSLTF. CDR3 nucleotide sequence: TGTGCCAGCAGCTTAGGGACAGGGGCGCCTAGTCTAACCTTC. The full variable domain, completed using reference TRBV7-8 and TRBJ1-2, is GAGVSQSPRYKVAKRGQDVALRCDPISGHVSLFWYQQALGQGPEFLTYFQNEAQLDKSGLPSDRFFAERPEGSVSTLKIQRTQQEDSAVYLCASSLGTGAPSLTFGSGTRLTVV.